The clone carrying this TCR beta chain was detected many times. Its antigen is not known. This sample is part of a study of early T cells in non-severe SARS-CoV-2 infection. The overall study: Sequenced material consisted of bulk RNA (from unsorted whole blood), and chains were unpaired. Study results and caveats: Matching against VDJdb likely underestimated virus-specific expansions, favoring anti-spike CD8.

Individual cDNA molecules were tagged with unique molecular identifiers. TCRdb redid the calling of the 5' RACE reads with MiXCR, one entry per CDR3 protein. The sample has tens of thousands of distinct CDR3 sequences; 10% to 15% are singletons. Germline values: CDR1 MNHNY, CDR2 SVGAGI (reference sequence). The CDR3 runs to 14 residues. V was cut by 7 bases and J by 1 base, with 11 bases left in between. This TCR was recovered from an adult who was a healthcare worker with PCR-confirmed SARS-CoV-2 infection or an uninfected control (not recorded which). Sample: whole blood. The chain recombines TRBV6-6 with TRBJ1-5; D remains unclear. CDR3 coding DNA: TGTGCCAGCAACCACGGGGAGAGCAATCAGCCCCAGCATTTT. It is translated as CASNHGESNQPQHF.